This entry lists 29 T cell receptor beta chains sequenced from one sample in a study of T cell repertoires in aging, cancer and after chemotherapy. TCR beta rearrangements were amplified from peripheral blood genomic DNA. TRB rearrangements spanning V, D and J were amplified using mixed TRB-A/B primers. Using its own MiXCR run on the multiplex PCR reads, TCRdb lists one record per CDR3 protein. The repertoire includes around 9,600 distinct CDR3 sequences, around 39% of them detected once, and around 3.3% sits in the top ten. Specimen: blood. Receptor source: a human donor in good health.

CDR3 sequence: CASWTDSGQYF. Here the CDR3 DNA reads TGTGCCAGCTGGACAGATTCGGGGCAGTATTTT. This sequence joins TRBV7-9 and TRBJ2-3; a weak D match, TRBD1 (6 bases). The CDR3 runs 11 residues. CDR1 is SEHNR and CDR2 is FQNEAQ in the germline V gene (reference sequence). Deletions cut 8 bases from V and 11 bases from J, with 14 bases between.

J is TRBJ2-2 and V is TRBV18, with D hard to call. V shed 0 bases and J shed 0 bases, with 11 bases lying between them. CDR3 size: 17 residues. Germline V gene data show CDR1 as KGHSH and CDR2 as LQKENI. CDR3 DNA: TGTGCCAGCTCACCACCACTTGGGCAGACGAACACCGGGGAGCTGTTTTTT. It encodes CASSPPLGQTNTGELFF.

The chain carries TRBV12-3 or TRBV12-4 and TRBJ2-5; TRBD2 is a possible D gene (7 bases). V lost 8 bases and J lost 3, with 22 bases in between. CDR3 length: 16 residues. CDR3 nucleotide sequence: TGTGCCAGCCGGAGGGGGGGGGTCGCGACCGAAGAGACCCAGTACTTC. It specifies CASRRGGVATEETQYF.

This clonotype is medium-sized within its sample. This chain's CDR3 is CASSYLDINSGANVLTF. Written as DNA, the CDR3 is TGTGCCAGCAGTTACTTGGACATCAACTCTGGGGCCAACGTCCTGACTTTC. The chain uses TRBV6-5 and TRBJ2-6, with a tentative D call TRBD1 (5 bases). CDR3 length: 17 residues. The V end was cut by 1 base, the J end by 0 bases, with 10 bases between. The V gene's germline CDR1 is MNHEY and CDR2 SVGAGI.

The V and J genes are TRBV19 and TRBJ2-4; possibly TRBD1 for D (5 bases). Germline CDR1 LNHDA, CDR2 SQIVND (reference sequence). V shed 0 bases and J shed 1 base, with 25 bases lying between them. The CDR3 covers 21 residues. The CDR3 nucleotides are TGTGCCAGTAGTATAGATCAGGGCTCGTTTAGCTCGGAAAGGGCCAAAAACATTCAGTACTTC. Translating gives CASSIDQGSFSSERAKNIQYF.

The V gene is TRBV6-5, the J gene TRBJ1-1; D is possibly TRBD1 (5 bases). The V gene's germline CDR1 is MNHEY and CDR2 SVGAGI. Trimming cost V 9 bases and J 4 bases, with 12 bases left between them. CDR3 length: 12 residues. CDR3 nucleotides: TGTGCCAGGGGGCGGCTCACCACTGAAGCTTTCTTT. As protein: CARGRLTTEAFF.

This clonotype is labeled as medium-sized (0.01 to 0.1%). The chain uses TRBV11-3 and TRBJ2-3; D is ambiguous. V lost 1 base and J 5 bases, leaving 10 bases between the germline ends. The germline V gene has CDR1 SGHNT and CDR2 YENEEA. CDR3 length: 14 residues. CDR3 DNA: TGTGCCAGCAGCTTAGCCCTAGTTGGAGATACGCAGTATTTT. Its protein is CASSLALVGDTQYF.

This rearrangement joins TRBV27 to TRBJ2-1, with a tentative D call TRBD2 (6 bases). Germline loops: CDR1 MNHEY, CDR2 SMNVEV (reference sequence). Trimming removed 2 bases at V and 7 bases at J, with 9 bases between. The CDR3 spans 13 residues. The CDR3 here is CASSLAGFNEQFF. CDR3 DNA sequence: TGTGCCAGCAGTTTAGCGGGATTTAATGAGCAGTTCTTC.

This chain joins TRBV27 and TRBJ1-2; TRBD1 agrees at 8 bases. Germline CDR1 and CDR2: MNHEY and SMNVEV (reference sequence). Germline trimming cut 8 bases from V and 1 base from J; bases unmatched to any gene: 12. The CDR3 consists of 16 residues. The CDR3 region is CASHPLVQGVNYGYTF. The CDR3 nucleotides read TGTGCCAGCCACCCTCTCGTACAGGGGGTTAACTATGGCTACACCTTC.

The chain has TRBV6-4 and TRBJ1-5; the D gene is possibly TRBD1 (5 bases). CDR3 size: 16 residues. CDR1 and CDR2 (germline): MRHNA, SNTAGT. The V and J ends lost 7 bases and 1 base respectively, with 17 bases between them. CDR3 sequence reads: CASNGTGPASNQPQHF. In DNA, the CDR3 is TGTGCCAGCAATGGAACGGGACCCGCCAGCAATCAGCCCCAGCATTTT.

Regarding this clonotype: The DNA is left out, because the CDR3 cannot be placed on it with certainty; the CDR3 is given as TCRdb lists it. This chain uses TRBV5-8 with TRBJ2-3; TRBD1, as called in the table, went unchecked against the DNA. CDR1 and CDR2 from the germline V gene are SGHTS and YDEGEE. The CDR3 spans 16 amino acids, including both terminal residues. Here the CDR3 reads CASTRGVAHGTDTRYF.

The rearrangement uses TRBV12-3 or TRBV12-4 and TRBJ2-3; TRBD1 agrees at 11 bases. There are 17 residues in the CDR3. J gave up 5 bases and V 5 bases, and 12 bases lay outside the gene matches. CDR3 sequence reads: CASSLLGQGARGDTQYF. The DNA for the CDR3 is TGTGCCAGCAGTCTACTTGGACAGGGGGCGCGGGGAGATACGCAGTATTTT.

A note on this clonotype: Mismatch with germline at one junction end may stem from a read error. J is TRBJ2-4 and V is TRBV6-1, with D tentatively TRBD1 or TRBD2 (5 bases each). The CDR3 extends over 16 amino acids. Germline lookup yields CDR1 MNHNS and CDR2 SASEGT. The CDR3 sequence is CAISDLIGTGGNIQYF. The CDR3 DNA reads TGTGCCATCAGTGATCTCATCGGGACCGGTGGAAACATTCAGTACTTC.

This clonotype occurred a few times. The genes are TRBV6-5 and TRBJ2-2; D perhaps matches TRBD2 (7 bases). The CDR3 contains 15 residues. V gave up 9 bases and J gave up 5 bases, with 19 bases separating them. CDR1 MNHEY and CDR2 SVGAGI come from the germline V gene. DNA of the CDR3: TGTGCCAGAAACCCAAATAGGGGGGGAACCGGGGAGCTGTTTTTT. It codes for CARNPNRGGTGELFF.

This clonotype was found a few times. The chain couples TRBV6-5 to TRBJ1-1; D unclear. The V and J ends lost 5 bases and 10 bases respectively, with 11 bases between them. The CDR3 is 11 residues long. Germline V gives CDR1 MNHEY, CDR2 SVGAGI. CDR3 in DNA: TGTGCCAGCAGTGATTGGGATGGAGCTTTCTTT. Translated, it gives CASSDWDGAFF.

The rearrangement uses TRBV6-4 and TRBJ1-4; tentative D call: TRBD1 (5 bases). Germline loops: CDR1 MRHNA, CDR2 SNTAGT. V gave up 3 bases and J gave up 8 bases, with 7 bases separating them. This CDR3 is built from 12 residues. The CDR3 coding sequence is TGTGCCAGCAGTGAGACAGCAGAAAAACTGTTTTTT. Amino acids: CASSETAEKLFF.

J is TRBJ1-2 and V is TRBV29-1; D remains ambiguous. The CDR3 runs 13 residues. The germline V and J ends were trimmed by 2 bases and 2 bases, with 9 bases remaining between them. Germline V CDR1 and CDR2: SQVTM, ANQGSEA. Here the CDR3 reads CSVENKDNYGYTF. Written as DNA, the CDR3 is TGCAGCGTTGAAAACAAAGACAACTATGGCTACACCTTC.

This clonotype was picked up a small number of times. The chain recombines TRBV5-6 with TRBJ2-1, with D unresolved. The length of the CDR3 is 11 residues. Germline values: CDR1 SGHDT, CDR2 YYEEEE. Trimming removed 4 bases from V and 8 bases from J, with 7 bases in between. The CDR3 nucleotides are TGTGCCAGCAGCGTAGCTTATGAGCAGTTCTTC. It specifies CASSVAYEQFF. The full variable domain, with the rest looked up from reference TRBV5-6 and TRBJ2-1, is DAGVTQSPTHLIKTRGQQVTLRCSPKSGHDTVSWYQQALGQGPQFIFQYYEEEERQRGNFPDRFSGHQFPNYSSELNVNALLLGDSALYLCASSVAYEQFFGPGTRLTVL.

J is TRBJ2-7 and V is TRBV5-4; D is possibly TRBD1 (6 bases). V lost 4 bases and J lost 4, with 12 bases in between. This CDR3 has 13 amino acids. CDR1 SGHNT and CDR2 YYREEE come from the germline V gene (reference sequence). The CDR3 DNA follows: TGTGCCAGCAGCAAAACGGGACAATACGAGCAGTACTTC. This translates into CASSKTGQYEQYF. Full variable domain (outside the CDR3, taken from reference TRBV5-4 and TRBJ2-7): ETGVTQSPTHLIKTRGQQVTLRCSSQSGHNTVSWYQQALGQGPQFIFQYYREEENGRGNFPPRFSGLQFPNYSSELNVNALELDDSALYLCASSKTGQYEQYFGPGTRLTVT.

There are a few counts of this clonotype. This chain uses TRBV12-3 or TRBV12-4 with TRBJ2-2, with D possibly TRBD2 on 5 matching bases. V was trimmed by 3 bases and J by 0 bases, leaving 11 bases between them. CDR3 size: 16 residues. The CDR3 spells CASSLGETANTGELFF. The CDR3 DNA sequence: TGTGCCAGCAGTTTGGGAGAAACCGCGAACACCGGGGAGCTGTTTTTT.

This clonotype was found once. The rearrangement links TRBV18 to TRBJ1-1; perhaps TRBD1 as D (5 bases). Germline CDR1 KGHSH, CDR2 LQKENI. The CDR3 spans 15 residues. V was cut by 6 bases and J by 2 bases, with 16 bases left in between. CDR3 bases: TGTGCCAGCTCCCCGGGGGGGACGCATAACACTGAAGCTTTCTTT. Protein sequence: CASSPGGTHNTEAFF.

This chain links TRBV4-3 with TRBJ1-5; 7 bases agree with TRBD1. The germline gives CDR1 LGHNA, CDR2 YSLEER. The CDR3 covers 14 residues. The V gene end was trimmed by 1 base and the J gene end by 7 bases; junction bases not matched to a gene: 4. This CDR3 reads CASSQGQGEQPQHF. The CDR3 DNA reads as TGCGCCAGCAGCCAAGGACAGGGTGAGCAGCCCCAGCATTTT.

This clonotype was observed a few times. This chain connects TRBV15 to TRBJ1-5; unclear D gene. V was trimmed by 7 bases and J by 0 bases, leaving 13 bases between them. Germline CDR1 and CDR2: LNHNV and YYDKDF (reference sequence). This CDR3 has 15 amino acids. The CDR3 DNA is TGTGCCACCAATCTGGACTACTATAGCAATCAGCCCCAGCATTTT. Translation gives CATNLDYYSNQPQHF.

This clonotype appeared a few times. The CDR3 loop is CATSVAGDTGELFF. The CDR3 bases are TGTGCCACCAGTGTTGCGGGAGACACCGGGGAGCTGTTTTTT. This sequence joins TRBV24-1 and TRBJ2-2; 7 positions match TRBD2. This CDR3 has 14 residues. The germline V gene encodes CDR1 KGHDR and CDR2 SFDVKD. Germline trimming cut 5 bases from V and 3 bases from J; bases unmatched to any gene: 2.

This clonotype was found a few times. The chain carries TRBV6-5 and TRBJ1-3; D is unclear. Trimming pared 6 bases from V and 0 bases from J, leaving 9 bases between. Germline V gene data show CDR1 as MNHEY and CDR2 as SVGAGI. CDR3 length: 14 residues. CDR3 amino acids: CASRRKTSGNTIYF. CDR3 coding DNA: TGTGCCAGCAGACGAAAAACCTCTGGAAACACCATATATTTT.

This clonotype was counted between two and nine times. V gene TRBV6-5 combines with J gene TRBJ2-7, with D hard to call. The CDR3 contains 13 residues. The V end lost 0 bases, the J end lost 1 base, and 4 bases lay between the germline ends. The germline V gene has CDR1 MNHEY and CDR2 SVGAGI. Written as DNA, the CDR3 is TGTGCCAGCAGTTACTCGATTTCCTACGAGCAGTACTTC. Residues: CASSYSISYEQYF.

The chain links TRBV4-2 to TRBJ2-1; TRBD2 aligns across 12 bases. V dropped 0 bases and J dropped 10; count of bases not matched to a gene: 7. The CDR3 extends over 16 amino acids. The germline V gene has CDR1 LGHNA and CDR2 YNFKEQ. The CDR3 DNA sequence: TGTGCCAGCAGCCAAGAAGGGACTAGCGGGTATAGCGAGCAGTTCTTC. It specifies CASSQEGTSGYSEQFF.

By share, this clonotype counts as medium-sized. The chain couples TRBV6-5 to TRBJ2-2; D perhaps matches TRBD1 (5 bases). Germline V lookup: CDR1 MNHEY, CDR2 SVGAGI. The length of the CDR3 is 14 residues. Trimming shortened V by 6 bases and J by 7 bases, and 15 bases separated the two germline ends. CDR3 amino acids: CASRGQGRNGELFF. The CDR3 bases are TGTGCCAGCAGAGGCCAGGGAAGGAACGGGGAGCTGTTTTTT.

This clonotype has just a few counts. The chain is built from TRBV18 and TRBJ2-7; D might be TRBD1 (6 bases). Per the germline V gene, CDR1 is KGHSH and CDR2 is LQKENI. CDR3 size: 13 residues. Between the trimmed V and J ends, which lost 3 bases and 9 bases, there was a span of 15 bases. Here the CDR3 DNA reads TGTGCCAGCTCACCCGACGGGACACTCGGGCAGTACTTC. It is translated as CASSPDGTLGQYF.